The rows below give T cell receptor beta chains drawn from one sample of a study of shared clonotypes between healthy human individuals. The method was immunoSEQ multiplex PCR; TCRdb's version includes in-frame clones alone and lacks a portion of them. This sample has around 1,000,000 clones, with 70% to 85% found just once. Sequencing input: memory CD4+ T cells from PBMCs. The source of these receptors is a man aged 18 to 30 in good health. Some clones in this sample may be carry-over from other donors' samples. Each CDR3 is given with its conserved first and last residue. The D gene is left open where the match is weak. Some rows have no size entry. The others give once, few or many, or a class for an expanded clone.

len	v_gene	d_gene	j_gene	abundance	CDR3aa	CDR3nt
16	TRBV6-1	NA	TRBJ2-7	NA	CASSQGAGYSSYEQYF	TGTGCCAGCAGTCAAGGGGCAGGCTATAGCTCCTACGAGCAGTACTTC
18	TRBV27	NA	TRBJ2-7	NA	CASRPDPPRQGRTYEQYF	TGTGCCAGCAGACCCGACCCCCCCCGGCAGGGGCGAACCTACGAGCAGTACTTC
14	TRBV10-3	NA	TRBJ2-5	once	CAISGKGPQETQYF	TGTGCCATCAGTGGGAAGGGTCCTCAAGAGACCCAGTACTTC
13	TRBV9	NA	TRBJ1-2	NA	CASSVGGDYGYTF	TGTGCCAGCAGCGTAGGGGGAGACTATGGCTACACCTTC
15	TRBV7-9	NA	TRBJ2-5	NA	CASSLREGAGETQYF	TGTGCCAGCAGCCTCCGGGAGGGGGCCGGAGAGACCCAGTACTTC
13	TRBV5-1	NA	TRBJ2-7	once	CASSFDSFYEQYF	TGCGCCAGCAGCTTTGATTCCTTCTACGAGCAGTACTTC
15	TRBV5-6	NA	TRBJ2-2	NA	CASRKELGATGELFF	TGTGCCAGCAGGAAGGAGCTAGGAGCCACCGGGGAGCTGTTTTTT
13	TRBV7-2	TRBD1	TRBJ1-4	NA	CASSWGQNEKLFF	TGTGCCAGCAGCTGGGGACAGAATGAAAAACTGTTTTTT
16	TRBV27	TRBD1	TRBJ2-2	NA	CASSFGTGGNTGELFF	TGTGCCAGCAGTTTCGGGACAGGGGGGAACACCGGGGAGCTGTTTTTT
16	TRBV19	NA	TRBJ2-2	NA	CASSIGWGRDTGELFF	TGTGCCAGTAGTATTGGCTGGGGTAGGGACACCGGGGAGCTGTTTTTT
14	TRBV21-1	NA	TRBJ2-7	NA	CASSNTPPIHEQYF	TGTGCCAGCAGCAATACTCCCCCGATCCACGAGCAGTACTTC
12	TRBV7-9	NA	TRBJ2-5	NA	CASSLIAETQYF	TGTGCCAGCAGCTTGATCGCGGAGACCCAGTACTTC
18	TRBV27	NA	TRBJ2-1	NA	CASSLRVSWLGPYNEQFF	TGTGCCAGCAGTTTAAGAGTGAGTTGGTTAGGTCCCTACAATGAGCAGTTCTTC
15	TRBV30	NA	TRBJ2-3	once	CAWSVRGVRADTQYF	TGTGCCTGGAGTGTCCGAGGCGTGCGGGCAGATACGCAGTATTTT
15	TRBV2	NA	TRBJ1-2	NA	CASSAGARGLRGYTF	TGTGCCAGCAGTGCAGGGGCACGAGGCTTGCGGGGCTACACCTTC
14	TRBV29-1	TRBD2	TRBJ2-1	few	CMGSGRANYNEQFF	TGCATGGGTAGCGGGAGGGCAAACTACAATGAGCAGTTCTTC
15	TRBV7-2	TRBD1	TRBJ2-1	NA	CASSLPRRDSNEQFF	TGTGCCAGCAGCCTTCCCCGACGGGACAGCAATGAGCAGTTCTTC
17	TRBV9	TRBD2	TRBJ2-3	NA	CASSVGGTSGRADTQYF	TGTGCCAGCAGCGTAGGGGGGACTAGCGGGAGGGCAGATACGCAGTATTTT
16	TRBV5-1	TRBD1	TRBJ2-5	NA	CASSWGTGGFQETQYF	TGCGCCAGCAGCTGGGGGACAGGGGGGTTTCAAGAGACCCAGTACTTC
14	TRBV19	TRBD1	TRBJ2-1	NA	CASSARQGGPEQFF	TGTGCCAGTAGTGCGCGTCAAGGGGGCCCTGAGCAGTTCTTC